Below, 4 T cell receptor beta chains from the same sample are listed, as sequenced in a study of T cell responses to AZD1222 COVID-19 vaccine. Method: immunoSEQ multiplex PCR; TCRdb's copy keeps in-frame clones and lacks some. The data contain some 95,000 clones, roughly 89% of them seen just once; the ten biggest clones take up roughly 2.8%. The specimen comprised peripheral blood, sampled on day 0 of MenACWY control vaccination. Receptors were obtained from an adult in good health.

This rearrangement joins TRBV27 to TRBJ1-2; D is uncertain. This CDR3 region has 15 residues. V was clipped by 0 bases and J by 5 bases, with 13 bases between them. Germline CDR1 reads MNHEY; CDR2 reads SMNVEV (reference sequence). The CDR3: CASSLSRQALYGYTF. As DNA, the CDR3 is TGTGCCAGCAGTTTATCGAGGCAGGCCCTATATGGCTACACCTTC.

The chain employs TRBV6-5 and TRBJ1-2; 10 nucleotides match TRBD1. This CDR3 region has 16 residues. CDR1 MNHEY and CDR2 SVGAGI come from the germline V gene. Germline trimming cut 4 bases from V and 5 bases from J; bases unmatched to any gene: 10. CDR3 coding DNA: TGTGCCAGCAGTTCGCGACAGGGGGCAACTGGATATGGCTACACCTTC. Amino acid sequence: CASSSRQGATGYGYTF.

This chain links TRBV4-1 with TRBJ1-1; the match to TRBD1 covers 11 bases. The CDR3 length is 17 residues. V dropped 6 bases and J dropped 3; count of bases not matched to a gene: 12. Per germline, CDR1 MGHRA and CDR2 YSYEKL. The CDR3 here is CASRHGQGARRDTEAFF. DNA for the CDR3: TGCGCCAGCAGACATGGACAGGGGGCGCGAAGAGACACTGAAGCTTTCTTT.

The CDR3 region has the DNA TGTGCCAGCAGCTTGGTAGGGGGCAAGGTCTACAATGAGCAGTTCTTC. Its protein product is CASSLVGGKVYNEQFF. The V and J genes are TRBV5-4 and TRBJ2-1, with 7 bases matching TRBD1. V lost 0 bases to trimming and J lost 3 bases; unmatched junction nucleotides: 6. Germline CDR1 reads SGHNT; CDR2 reads YYREEE (reference sequence). The length of the CDR3 is 16 residues.